The subject of this entry is one T cell receptor (beta chain). What this receptor recognizes is not known. Base-call qualities are not available, and no considerably larger clone is one nucleotide away. In total, 600 or so healthy bone marrow donors made up the cohort. Cohort members were all nominally healthy when sampled, although unrecorded immune exposures were likely present. The donor tested CMV seropositive, placing the donor among the 250 to 300 seropositive members of the cohort. Each donor provided a peripheral blood sample, and peripheral blood mononuclear cells were used for TCR beta sequencing. Genomic DNA was extracted from the blood cell samples with the Qiagen DNeasy Blood Extraction Kit. The data belong to a study of cytomegalovirus exposure and HLA in healthy donors (dated by TCRdb to 2016 to 2017). Study-level background: An earlier analysis of roughly 570 of the donors reported approximately 280 Gb of sequence data and around 120 million unique TCR beta sequences obtained from approximately 180 million T cells. Around 320 gigabases of sequencing data and approximately 93 million unique TCR sequences were included in an early release covering 550 to 800 HLA-typed donors. Of the 300 to 400 genotyped donors, 65% to 90% fell in the genetic ancestry cluster associated with self-reported Caucasian donors. The study was designed to test whether signatures of past pathogen exposure could be identified by cataloging public T cell receptors. The study profiled the T cell repertoires of 500 to 800 subjects by immunosequencing and related them to cytomegalovirus serostatus. In addition to the first cohort of approximately 650 subjects, a separate validation cohort of 120 different subjects was used. High-throughput TCR immunosequencing, statistical association of individual TCRs with disease status, and machine learning were combined to predict cytomegalovirus infection status. To study patterns of TCR occurrence, a later analysis re-analyzed previously published TCR beta repertoires from under 750 donors and added high-resolution HLA genotyping. The later analysis used no new phenotypic data to find candidate immune exposures, relying instead on TCR beta sequences and their occurrence across donors. In an earlier analysis of 500 to 650 of the donors, high-throughput TCR beta sequencing was used to judge whether each TCR beta V gene segment behaved as functional or pseudogenic. Donor age, sex, ethnicity and CMV serostatus were compiled alongside the repertoire data. Genome-wide SNP genotypes for about 65% of the 666 donors were used in a later genetic analysis, which treated that subset as a discovery cohort. All discovery cohort repertoires had been generated using a single sequencing platform. Class I and class II HLA loci were covered by the typing at four-digit resolution. The number of typed donors differed by locus: roughly 629-630 for A, B, C, DRB1 and DQB1; some 540 for DQA1; 606 for DPA1; and about 450 for DPB1. Roughly 5 DR-DQ haplotypes were handled as single units for association and clustering, since linkage in the cohort was strong. On average, 235,054 unique TCR beta nucleotide sequences were sequenced per donor among about 400 genotyped donors of the cohort, with roughly 18% of those sequences being non-productive.

General conclusions and limits of the study: In this cohort, only TCR beta chains were sequenced, and detectable features were limited by the absence of alpha or paired-chain data. Because counts were too low, 15 to 20 rarely observed V segments, including chromosome 9 orphons, were excluded from the earlier analysis of 587 of the donors. Compared with the 666-donor mean, donors in an Asian-associated ancestry cluster had fewer N-insertions in productive TCRs, according to a later genetic analysis. A cluster of highly shared sequence variants was judged likely to be a technical artifact of the sequencing pipeline. HLA typing was unavailable for some donors at each locus, so association tests used only the typed subset. In vitro tests confirmed that a few of the cytomegalovirus-associated TCR beta chains recognize cytomegalovirus antigens. Broadly in line with IMGT annotations, most TCR beta V segments showed up in productive rearrangements about 90% or about 30% of the time in an earlier analysis of approximately 600 of the donors. According to a later analysis, most CMV-associated TCR beta chains appeared to be HLA-restricted, and the HLA associations seemed to be driven largely by CMV exposure. CMV serostatus was the only immune exposure information available for the cohort. Across donors, most TCR sequences were observed very rarely, whereas some public TCRs were present in many individuals. In the study, some 160 TCR beta chains were listed as associated with cytomegalovirus. The classifier was reported to diagnose cytomegalovirus status with high specificity and sensitivity in both the original cohort and the validation cohort. In a later analysis, HLA-associated TCR beta chains showed more clonal expansion and lower generation probabilities than non-associated chains that were equally common. When HLA alleles, especially DR and DQ, strongly co-occurred, attributing TCR associations to individual alleles was difficult. Roughly uniform sequencing depth across donors was assumed in presence/absence analyses, although this assumption may not hold. Linkage disequilibrium might explain the correlated functional status among segregating V segments, but an unknown experimental factor could not be ruled out. A later analysis associated about 17,000 TCR beta sequences with specific HLA alleles at a false discovery rate of 0.05. A further reported finding was that TCR beta sequences accurately predicted the HLA-A and HLA-B alleles for most subjects in the first cohort. A later genetic analysis associated a missense DCLRE1C variant with V-gene and J-gene trimming of TCR beta chains, and an independent cohort replicated the association. Several of the top co-occurrence clusters appeared to be linked to parvovirus B19, influenza, CMV and Epstein-Barr virus, according to a later analysis. In a later analysis, TCR association rates were found to vary across HLA loci, with the most associated TCRs seen for DRB1 alleles and the fewest for HLA-C alleles. The authors suggested that the approach could potentially be generalized to other disease states and immunological phenotypes.

Library preparation employed the immunoSEQ multiplex PCR assay. The multiplex PCR relied on a mix of 60 forward primers for TCR Vbeta segments and 13 reverse primers for TCR Jbeta segments. A multiplex PCR assay on genomic DNA amplified the CDR3 region of rearranged TCR beta genes. The Illumina HiSeq System was used to sequence the amplified TCR beta libraries as 87-base-pair reads. The authors' analysis ran thus. A later analysis tallied around 80 million unique TCR beta chains across the 666 repertoires, and about 12 million of those chains were shared by two or more donors. To remove PCR and sequencing errors, raw reads were error-corrected and collapsed into unique sequences using a nearest-neighbor algorithm that merged closely related sequences. To assign V, D and J gene segments, CDR3 sequences were aligned to IMGT reference sequences. Each retained sequence needed at least a six-nucleotide match to both a V gene segment and a J gene segment. A rearrangement counted as productive if the CDR3 had no stop codons and remained in frame with V and J, and every other rearrangement counted as non-productive. CDR3 was defined by IMGT convention, running from the second conserved V-encoded cysteine to the conserved J-encoded phenylalanine. Sequences without an unambiguous match to a single V gene segment were excluded from the earlier analysis of several hundred of the donors. An earlier analysis of 587 of the donors called V segments functional above 56.7% productive rearrangements and segregating when the between-donor standard deviation exceeded 5%. A statistical classification framework was developed to diagnose cytomegalovirus status using the catalog of TCR beta chain sequences. V and J gene assignment, in a later analysis, came from comparing TCR nucleotide sequences with IMGT/GENE-DB human TR gene sequences. A later analysis assigned CDR3 sequences and most-parsimonious VDJ recombination scenarios with the TCRdist pipeline. In a later analysis, each TCR beta chain was defined by its CDR3 amino acid sequence together with its V-gene family, and reads without a unique V-gene family were excluded. To address suspected cross-contamination and a sequencing artifact, a later analysis removed 550 to 750 highly shared, low-generation-probability nucleotide sequences. In a later analysis, a clonal expansion index for each public chain was calculated from normalized within-repertoire ranks of inferred template counts. A later analysis computed generation probabilities with a VDJ recombination model fitted to out-of-frame rearrangements, and checked the results against IGoR. Hypergeometric tests were used in a later analysis to score TCR-TCR, TCR-HLA and TCR-CMV co-occurrence, with a repertoire-size bias correction applied to the TCR pairs. To estimate false discovery rates, a later analysis permuted the HLA or CMV assignments 20 times. A later analysis grouped co-occurring TCRs with DBSCAN, adding TCRdist sequence similarity when clustering within HLA-allele-positive subsets. Repertoires with fewer than 30,000 or more than 120,000 public chains, plus five repertoires with anomalous nucleotide sharing, were excluded from co-occurrence clustering. TCRdb retrieved this table from immuneACCESS and kept in-frame rearrangements only. Not all clones are present; in checked studies, unresolved V genes account for under half, and no reason is known for the remainder. That table is the source of V, J and clone size, and D and trimming were worked out from the DNA. Within this sample are 150,000 to 200,000 clones, with more than 9.5% of them counted one time only. Roughly 7.7% of the sample lies in the top ten.

The source material was PBMCs. The receptor comes from a man in his fifties in good health and CMV-seropositive.

CDR3 loop: CASSIGGSGNEQFF. The DNA sequence is TGTGCCAGTAGTATAGGTGGTAGCGGAAATGAGCAGTTCTTC. The chain employs TRBV19 and TRBJ2-1; TRBD2 is perhaps the D gene, given 6 matching bases. From a lookup of the germline V gene (reference sequence), CDR1 and CDR2 are LNHDA and SQIVND. The junction carries 11 bases between V and J, which are trimmed by 1 base and 7 bases respectively. From its cysteine to its phenylalanine, the CDR3 spans 14 amino acids. CDR3 DNA only is kept here, 42 bases in frame from base 1.